Here is one TCR beta chain with its context. Its cognate antigen is unknown. Everyone who donated was a healthy bone marrow donor. This specimen comes from a study of cytomegalovirus exposure and HLA in healthy donors. CDR3 size: 19 residues. The germline gives CDR1 LNHDA, CDR2 SQIVND (reference sequence). V shed 2 bases and J 0 bases; nucleotides not matched to a gene: 13. 60 Vbeta and 13 Jbeta primers were used in PCR. Data came from immunoSEQ multiplex PCR; TCRdb stores just in-frame clones and leaves some out. The sample has under 150,000 clones, just under 85% seen once. Points from the study as a whole: Among CMV-associated TCR beta chains, most appeared HLA-restricted in a later analysis.

The TCR originated in a boy aged 2 to 10 in good health and CMV-seronegative. Specimen: PBMCs. This chain uses TRBV19 with TRBJ1-5, with 7 bases aligning to TRBD1. The CDR3 bases are TGTGCCAGTAGTATACGAATACAACGGGACAGAATTAGCAATCAGCCCCAGCATTTT. As protein: CASSIRIQRDRISNQPQHF.